This TCR beta chain was identified in a study of OX40 agonist ivuxolimab in advanced cancers. About the research overall: The patients got ivuxolimab, which is an agonistic anti-OX40 (CD134) antibody. All patients had ivuxolimab intravenously every 2 weeks at 0.01 to 10 mg/kg.

The study sampled blood at baseline, cycle 4 day 1, and cycle 7 day 1. CDR1 and CDR2 (germline): KGHSH, LQKENI. The CDR3 is made up of 15 amino acids. Between the trimmed V and J ends, which lost 1 base and 0 bases, there was a span of 10 bases. Some clones are missing from TCRdb's copy, which holds only in-frame ones; the method was immunoSEQ multiplex PCR. The sample carries around 62,000 clones, 70% to 80% recorded once. This chain uses TRBV18 with TRBJ2-7; D is unclear. The sample in question was CD4+ or CD8+ T cells sorted from blood, obtained in a trial of the OX40 agonist ivuxolimab. This receptor was taken from an adult with an advanced solid tumor such as melanoma, head and neck, liver or kidney cancer. CDR3 nucleotide sequence: TGTGCCAGCTCACCACAGAGTTCTGCCTCCTACGAGCAGTACTTC. It encodes CASSPQSSASYEQYF.